This record concerns one TCR beta chain sequence. Authors' processing steps: The assay estimated nucleated cells by amplifying reference gene primers. Clones were sequenced by immunoSEQ multiplex PCR, and TCRdb holds only the in-frame ones, with some missing. V and J calls and clone size are as listed in that table; D and trimming were resolved from the DNA. The repertoire holds over 45,000 clones, with roughly 80% as singletons. These data come from a study of blood T cell repertoires in COVID-19. Whole-study context: COVID-19 samples, acute and convalescent, were from the United States, Italy and Spain. From T cells, B-cell-depleted T cells, or PBMCs came the material, which was cDNA or gDNA.

The V end lost 0 bases, the J end lost 5 bases, and 10 bases lay between the germline ends. The CDR3 covers 13 residues. Germline V lookup: CDR1 GTSNPN, CDR2 SVGIG (reference sequence). This receptor was identified in a human donor in a cohort sampled during active or convalescent COVID-19. The V and J genes are TRBV30 and TRBJ1-1, with D possibly TRBD1 on 6 matching bases. The sequencing input was peripheral blood. The chain's CDR3 is CAWSVDQGTEAFF. In DNA form, the CDR3 reads TGTGCCTGGAGTGTCGACCAGGGGACTGAAGCTTTCTTT. Together with reference TRBV30 and TRBJ1-1, the CDR3 gives the full variable domain: SQTIHQWPATLVQPVGSPLSLECTVEGTSNPNLYWYRQAAGRGLQLLFYSVGIGQISSEVPQNLSASRPQDRQFILSSKKLLLSDSGFYLCAWSVDQGTEAFFGQGTRLTVV.